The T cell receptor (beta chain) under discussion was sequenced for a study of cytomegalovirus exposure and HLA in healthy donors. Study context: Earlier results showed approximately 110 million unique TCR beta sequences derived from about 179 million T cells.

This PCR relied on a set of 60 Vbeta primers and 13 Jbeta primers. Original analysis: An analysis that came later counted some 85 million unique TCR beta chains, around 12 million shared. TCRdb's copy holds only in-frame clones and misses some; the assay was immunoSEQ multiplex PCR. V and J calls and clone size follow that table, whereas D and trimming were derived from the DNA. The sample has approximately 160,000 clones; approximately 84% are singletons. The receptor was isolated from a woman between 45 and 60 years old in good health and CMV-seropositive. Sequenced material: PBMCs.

The CDR3 region has the DNA TGTGCCAGCAGCTTGGAGGGGATGCACTATGGCTACACCTTC. It yields the protein CASSLEGMHYGYTF. The rearrangement links TRBV5-6 to TRBJ1-2; D may be TRBD1 (5 bases). The germline gives CDR1 SGHDT, CDR2 YYEEEE. V shed 0 bases and J shed 3 bases, with 9 bases lying between them. CDR3 length equals 14 residues.